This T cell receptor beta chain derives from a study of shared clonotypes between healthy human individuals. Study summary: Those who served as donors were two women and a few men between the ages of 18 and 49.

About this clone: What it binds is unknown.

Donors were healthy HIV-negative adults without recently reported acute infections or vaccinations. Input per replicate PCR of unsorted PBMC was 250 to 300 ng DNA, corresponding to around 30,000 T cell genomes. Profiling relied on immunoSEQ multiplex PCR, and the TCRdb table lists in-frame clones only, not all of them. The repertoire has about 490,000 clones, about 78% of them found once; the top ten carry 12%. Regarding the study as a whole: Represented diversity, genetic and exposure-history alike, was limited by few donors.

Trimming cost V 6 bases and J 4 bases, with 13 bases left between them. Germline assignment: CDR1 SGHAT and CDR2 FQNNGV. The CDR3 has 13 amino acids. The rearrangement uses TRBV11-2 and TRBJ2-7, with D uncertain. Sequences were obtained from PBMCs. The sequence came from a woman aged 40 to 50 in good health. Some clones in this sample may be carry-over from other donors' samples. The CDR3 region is CASSSSPYYEQYF. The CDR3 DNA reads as TGTGCCAGCAGTTCGTCCCCGTATTACGAGCAGTACTTC.